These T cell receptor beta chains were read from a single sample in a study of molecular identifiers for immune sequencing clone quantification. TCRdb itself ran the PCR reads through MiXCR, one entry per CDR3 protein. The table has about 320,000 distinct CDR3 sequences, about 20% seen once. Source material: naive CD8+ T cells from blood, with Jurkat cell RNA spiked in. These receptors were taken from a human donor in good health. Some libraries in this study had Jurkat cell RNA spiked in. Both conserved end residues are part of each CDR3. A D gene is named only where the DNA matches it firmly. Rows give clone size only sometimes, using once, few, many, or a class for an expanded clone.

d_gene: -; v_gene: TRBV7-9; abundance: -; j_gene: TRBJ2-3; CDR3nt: TGTGCCAGCAGAAAGGGGAGCGGCACAGATACGCAGTATTTT; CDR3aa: CASRKGSGTDTQYF
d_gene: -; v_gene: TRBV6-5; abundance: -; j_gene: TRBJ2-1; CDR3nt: TGTGCCAGCATGCCAGGGGCTGGGGGTGAGCAGTTCTTC; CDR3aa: CASMPGAGGEQFF
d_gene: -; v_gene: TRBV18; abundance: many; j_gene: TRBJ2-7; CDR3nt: TGTGCCAGTAGTCCCGCCGGGTCCTACGAGCAGTACTTC; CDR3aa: CASSPAGSYEQYF
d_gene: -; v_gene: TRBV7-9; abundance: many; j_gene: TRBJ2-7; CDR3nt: TGTGCCAGCTCCCCTTACCGGGACGGTAACAACGAGCAGTACTTC; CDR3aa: CASSPYRDGNNEQYF
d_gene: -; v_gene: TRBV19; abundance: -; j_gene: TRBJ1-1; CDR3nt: TGTGCCAGTAGTATTAACACTGAAGCTTACTTT; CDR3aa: CASSINTEAYF
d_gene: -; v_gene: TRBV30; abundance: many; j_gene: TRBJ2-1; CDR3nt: TGTGCCTGGACTCGGGACACCAGCTCCTACAATGAGCAGTTCTTC; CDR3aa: CAWTRDTSSYNEQFF
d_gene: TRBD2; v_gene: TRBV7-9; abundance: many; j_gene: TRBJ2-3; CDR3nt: TGTGCCAGCAGCCAAGGGACTAGGGCCACAGATACGCAGTATTTT; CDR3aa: CASSQGTRATDTQYF
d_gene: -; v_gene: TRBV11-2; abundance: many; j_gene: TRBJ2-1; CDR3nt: TGTGCCAGCAGCTCCCAGACCCTTGGGCCTGAGCAGTTCTTC; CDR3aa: CASSSQTLGPEQFF
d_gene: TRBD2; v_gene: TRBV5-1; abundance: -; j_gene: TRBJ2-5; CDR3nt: TGCGCCAGCAGCTTGGGCCACGGGGGGAGAGAGACCCAGTACTTC; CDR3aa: CASSLGHGGRETQYF
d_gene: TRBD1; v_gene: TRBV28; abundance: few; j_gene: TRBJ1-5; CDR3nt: TGTGCCAGCAGTTTAGGACAGGCCCAGCCCCAGCATTTT; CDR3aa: CASSLGQAQPQHF
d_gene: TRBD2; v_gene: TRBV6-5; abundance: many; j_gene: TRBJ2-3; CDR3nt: TGTGCCAGCAGTTACTTTAGCGGGACTGGTACGCAGTATTTT; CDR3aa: CASSYFSGTGTQYF
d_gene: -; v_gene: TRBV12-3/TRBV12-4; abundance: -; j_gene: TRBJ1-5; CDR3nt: TGTGCCAGCAGTTTAGCGGCAGGGTCGATAGGCAATCAGCCCCAGCATTTT; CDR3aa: CASSLAAGSIGNQPQHF
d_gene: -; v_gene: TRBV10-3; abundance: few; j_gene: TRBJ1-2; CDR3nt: TGTGCCATCAGTGATCACCCAGGGGACCCCTATGGCTACACCTTC; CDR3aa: CAISDHPGDPYGYTF
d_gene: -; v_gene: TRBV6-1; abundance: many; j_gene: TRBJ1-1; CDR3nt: TGTGCCAGCATAGAGTACTTCTTT; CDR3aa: CASIEYFF
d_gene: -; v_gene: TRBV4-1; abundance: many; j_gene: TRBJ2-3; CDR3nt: TGCGCCAGCAGCCAAGAGGCGGGGAGCACAGATACGCAGTATTTT; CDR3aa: CASSQEAGSTDTQYF
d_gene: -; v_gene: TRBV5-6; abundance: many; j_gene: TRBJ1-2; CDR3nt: TGTGCCAGCAGCTTGTCGCAGAACGACTATGGCTACACCTTC; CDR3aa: CASSLSQNDYGYTF
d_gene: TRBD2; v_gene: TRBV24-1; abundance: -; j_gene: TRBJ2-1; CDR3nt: TGTGCCACCAGTGACCAAGCGGGAAAGCCCTACAATGAGCAGTTCTTC; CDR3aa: CATSDQAGKPYNEQFF
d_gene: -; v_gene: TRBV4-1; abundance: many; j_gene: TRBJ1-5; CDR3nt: TGCGCCAGCAGCCAAGAAGGGCAGTCCAATCAGCCCCAGCATTTT; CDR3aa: CASSQEGQSNQPQHF
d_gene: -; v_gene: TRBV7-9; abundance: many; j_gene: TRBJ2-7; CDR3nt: TGTGCCAGCAGCTTAATTGGGACCCAGGGCTACGAGCAGTACTTC; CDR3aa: CASSLIGTQGYEQYF
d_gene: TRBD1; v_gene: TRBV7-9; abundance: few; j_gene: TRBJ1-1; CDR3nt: TGTGCCAGCAGCGCTGGGACAGGGCCTTTGGAAGCTTTCTTT; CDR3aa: CASSAGTGPLEAFF
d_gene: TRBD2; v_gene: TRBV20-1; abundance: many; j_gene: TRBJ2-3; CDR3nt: TGCAGTGCCCCCGGGACTAGCGCTTCAGATACGCAGTATTTT; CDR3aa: CSAPGTSASDTQYF
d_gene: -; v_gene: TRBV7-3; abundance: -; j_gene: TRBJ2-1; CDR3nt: TGTGCCAGCAGCTTAAAGGTTCTCGGGAGCTCCTACAATGAGCAGTTCTTC; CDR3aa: CASSLKVLGSSYNEQFF
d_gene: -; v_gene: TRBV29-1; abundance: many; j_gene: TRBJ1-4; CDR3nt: TGCAGCGTTGATGAAGAGGCAAAACTGTTTTTT; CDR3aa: CSVDEEAKLFF
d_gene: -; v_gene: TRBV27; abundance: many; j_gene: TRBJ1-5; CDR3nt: TGTGCCAGCAGTTTAGCAGCGGGCCAGCCCCAGCATTTT; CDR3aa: CASSLAAGQPQHF
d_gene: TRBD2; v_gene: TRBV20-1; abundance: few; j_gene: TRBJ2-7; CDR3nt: TGCAGTGCTAGATTTAGCGGGGGAACGTACGAGCAGTACTTC; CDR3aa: CSARFSGGTYEQYF
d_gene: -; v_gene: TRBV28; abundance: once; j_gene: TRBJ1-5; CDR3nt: TGTGCCAGCAGTTCCCCTCTAGCGGTAGGAGACAATAGCAATCAGCCCCAGCATTTT; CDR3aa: CASSSPLAVGDNSNQPQHF
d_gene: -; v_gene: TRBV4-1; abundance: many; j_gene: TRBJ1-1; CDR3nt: TGCGCCAGCAGCCAAGCCGGGGGACCATTTGAAGCTTTCTTT; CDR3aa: CASSQAGGPFEAFF
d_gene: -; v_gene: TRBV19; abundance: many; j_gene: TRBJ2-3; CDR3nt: TGTGCCAGTAGTACTATCGGGACCTTAGGAGATACGCAGTATTTT; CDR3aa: CASSTIGTLGDTQYF
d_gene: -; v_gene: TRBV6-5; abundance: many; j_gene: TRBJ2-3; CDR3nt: TGTGCCAGCAGAGCAGGAGTAGCGGATACGCAGTATTTT; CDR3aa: CASRAGVADTQYF
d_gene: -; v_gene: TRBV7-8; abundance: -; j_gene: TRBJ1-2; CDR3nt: TGTGCCAGCAGCTTAGGACGGTCCAACAACTATGGCTACGCCTTC; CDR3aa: CASSLGRSNNYGYAF
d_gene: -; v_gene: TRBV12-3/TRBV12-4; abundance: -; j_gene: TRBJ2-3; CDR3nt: TGTGCCAGCAGAACAGACCACGGGGGCGATACGCAGTATTTT; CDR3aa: CASRTDHGGDTQYF
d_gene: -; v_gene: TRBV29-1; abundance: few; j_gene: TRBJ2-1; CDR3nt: TGCAGCGTTGAATCCCTAGTTATTGAGCAGTTCTTC; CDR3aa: CSVESLVIEQFF
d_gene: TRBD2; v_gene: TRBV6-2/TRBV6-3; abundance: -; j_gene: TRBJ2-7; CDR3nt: TGTGCCAGCAGTTTTCCGGGACTAAACTATTACGAGCAGTACTTC; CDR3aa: CASSFPGLNYYEQYF
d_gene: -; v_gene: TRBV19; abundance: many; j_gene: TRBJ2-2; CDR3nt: TGTGCCAGTATTGCCCTTGGGGGGACGAACACCGGGGAGCTGTTTTTT; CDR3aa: CASIALGGTNTGELFF
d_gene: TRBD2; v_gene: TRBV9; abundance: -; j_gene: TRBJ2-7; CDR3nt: TGTGCCAGCAGCCCGGGTCGAGCGGGAGGGTACGAGCAGTACTTC; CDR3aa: CASSPGRAGGYEQYF
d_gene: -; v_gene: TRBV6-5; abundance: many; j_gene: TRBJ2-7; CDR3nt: TGTGCCAGTTCCCGTTCGGGGGAGCTTGGAGAGCAGTACTTC; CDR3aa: CASSRSGELGEQYF
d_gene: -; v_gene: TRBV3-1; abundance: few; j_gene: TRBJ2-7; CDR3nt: TGTGCCAGCAGCCAAGATCGGCACTACGAGCAGTACTTC; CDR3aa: CASSQDRHYEQYF
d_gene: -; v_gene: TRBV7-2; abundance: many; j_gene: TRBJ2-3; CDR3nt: TGTGCCAGCAGCCCAACTATACCCGGAGATACGCAGTATTTT; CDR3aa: CASSPTIPGDTQYF
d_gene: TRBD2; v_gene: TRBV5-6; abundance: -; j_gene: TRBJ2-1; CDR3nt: TGTGCCAGCAGCTTCCAACCTAGCGGTTACAATGAGCAGTTCTTC; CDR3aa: CASSFQPSGYNEQFF
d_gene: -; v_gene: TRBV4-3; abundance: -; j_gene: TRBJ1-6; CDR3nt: TGCGCCAGCAGCCAAGAAGCTGCCTTCTCCTCCTATAATTCACCCCTCCACTTT; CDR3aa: CASSQEAAFSSYNSPLHF
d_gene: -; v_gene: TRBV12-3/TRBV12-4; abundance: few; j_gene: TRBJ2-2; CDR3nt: TGTGCCAGCAGTTTAGACAGCACCGGGGAGCTGTTTTTT; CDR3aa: CASSLDSTGELFF
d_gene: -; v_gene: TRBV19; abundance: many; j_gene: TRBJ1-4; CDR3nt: TGTGCCAGTAGTCCCTCCTCACAGGGTCCCTTTGAAAAACTGTTTTTT; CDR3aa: CASSPSSQGPFEKLFF